This TCR beta chain was observed in a study of response to subunit inactivated influenza vaccine. TCRdb recomputed calls from the RT-PCR reads with MiXCR, one row per CDR3 protein. Among approximately 300,000 distinct CDR3 sequences listed, 20% to 25% were seen once. The CDR3 covers 12 residues. Germline CDR1 is DFQATT and CDR2 is SNEGSKA (reference sequence). Deletions cut 6 bases from V and 7 bases from J, with 12 bases between. The table lists this clonotype with many counts. The chain carries TRBV20-1 and TRBJ1-4; D not resolved. Material: PBMCs from blood, obtained less than 22 months after vaccination. This TCR derives from a man between 50 and 70 years old who received an inactivated influenza vaccine. CDR3: CSAPQAGEKLFF. The CDR3, as DNA: TGCAGTGCACCACAAGCGGGTGAAAAACTGTTTTTT.